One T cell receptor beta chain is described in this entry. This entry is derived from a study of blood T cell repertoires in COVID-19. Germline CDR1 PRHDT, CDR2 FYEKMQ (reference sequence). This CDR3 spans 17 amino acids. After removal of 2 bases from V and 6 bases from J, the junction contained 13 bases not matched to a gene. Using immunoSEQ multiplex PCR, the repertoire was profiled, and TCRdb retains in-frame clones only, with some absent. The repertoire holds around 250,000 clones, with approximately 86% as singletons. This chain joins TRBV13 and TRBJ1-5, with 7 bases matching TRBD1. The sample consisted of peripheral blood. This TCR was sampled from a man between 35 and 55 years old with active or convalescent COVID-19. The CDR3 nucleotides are TGTGCCAGCAGCTTAAGACAGGGAGAAGGTCGGATTCAGCCCCAGCATTTT. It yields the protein CASSLRQGEGRIQPQHF.